This T cell receptor beta chain derives from a study of vaccination and CD4 T cells after COVID-19. Points on this clonotype: Its antigen is undetermined.

The germline gives CDR1 SGHTA, CDR2 FQGNSA. The length of the CDR3 is 17 residues. Between the trimmed V and J ends, which lost 1 base and 3 bases, there was a span of 16 bases. Treatment specified: roughly 10-day PBMC culture with coronavirus spike peptide pools or control peptides (ViraFEST assay). Sequenced with the Oncomine TCR Beta short-read assay was DNA taken from cultured CD4+ T cells. TCRdb itself ran the PCR reads through MiXCR, one entry per CDR3 protein. Here the sample spans more than 15,000 distinct CDR3 sequences, about 50% being singletons. The sequencing input was CD4+ T cells from blood, cultured in vitro. V usage is TRBV7-2 and J usage is TRBJ1-5; weak D call: TRBD1 (5 bases). The TCR comes from a human donor who had recovered from COVID-19. The CDR3 DNA reads as TGTGCCAGCAGCTTAGGGGGAGCAGGGAGATCCAATCAGCCCCAGCATTTT. This encodes CASSLGGAGRSNQPQHF. Supplemented by reference TRBV7-2 and TRBJ1-5, the full variable domain reads GAGVSQSPSNKVTEKGKDVELRCDPISGHTALYWYRQSLGQGLEFLIYFQGNSAPDKSGLPSDRFSAERTGGSVSTLTIQRTQQEDSAVYLCASSLGGAGRSNQPQHFGDGTRLSIL.